Listed below are T cell receptor beta chains from one sample, sequenced in a study of blood T cell repertoires in COVID-19. Produced via immunoSEQ multiplex PCR; TCRdb's table is partial and in-frame only. The sample includes over 250,000 clones, around nine tenths seen only once; the top ten take approximately 2.4%. Specimen: PBMCs or T cells enriched from blood (not recorded which). These receptors were taken from a young woman who had recovered from COVID-19. Each CDR3 is given with its conserved first and last residue. The order of the fields is D gene, clone size, V gene, J gene, CDR3 length, CDR3 DNA, CDR3 protein. A D gene is named only where the DNA matches it firmly. Expanded clones are given a class, and other clones once, few, many or no size at all.

>TRBD1|NA|TRBV7-6|TRBJ2-3|15
TGTGCCAGCAGCTCCCGGGACAGGGGTACAGATACGCAGTATTTT
CASSSRDRGTDTQYF
>NA|NA|TRBV11-2|TRBJ1-1|13
TGTGCCAGCAGCTTCGACCGCGGGACTGAAGCTTTCTTT
CASSFDRGTEAFF
>NA|NA|TRBV5-1|TRBJ2-3|16
TGCGCCAGCAGCTTGGACGGGAGCGTCGGCACAGATACGCAGTATTTT
CASSLDGSVGTDTQYF
>NA|NA|TRBV18|TRBJ1-1|15
TGTGCCAGCTCACCGTCCGGGAGTATGAACACTGAAGCTTTCTTT
CASSPSGSMNTEAFF
>TRBD1|NA|TRBV6-2/TRBV6-3|TRBJ2-7|15
TGTGCCAGCAGCCACCGGGACAGGTACTCCTACGAGCAGTACTTC
CASSHRDRYSYEQYF
>NA|once|TRBV14|TRBJ2-2|14
TGTGCCAGCAGCCAGGGAGGGGGCACCGGGGAGCTGTTTTTT
CASSQGGGTGELFF
>TRBD1|NA|TRBV4-3|TRBJ2-7|14
TGCGCCAGCAGCGTGGACAGGGGGTCCTACGAGCAGTACTTC
CASSVDRGSYEQYF
>NA|NA|TRBV19|TRBJ2-1|16
TGTGCCAGTAGTAGAGGCCGTCAAATTCCCTACAATGAGCAGTTCTTC
CASSRGRQIPYNEQFF
>TRBD1|NA|TRBV6-6|TRBJ2-7|17
TGTGCCAGCAGTCGAATACCGCCGGGACAGGGAACCTACGAGCAGTACTTC
CASSRIPPGQGTYEQYF
>TRBD2|NA|TRBV18|TRBJ2-2|17
TGTGCCAGCTCACTGAACCTAGCGGGAGCCCCCACCGGGGAGCTGTTTTTT
CASSLNLAGAPTGELFF
>TRBD2|few|TRBV13|TRBJ2-1|20
TGTGCCAGCAGTTTCGTACGCGGACTAGCGGGAGAAGTCACCTACAATGAGCAGTTCTTC
CASSFVRGLAGEVTYNEQFF
>TRBD1|NA|TRBV4-3|TRBJ2-2|14
TGCGCCAGCCACCCACAGGGGTGGACCGGGGAGCTGTTTTTT
CASHPQGWTGELFF
>TRBD1|NA|TRBV7-9|TRBJ2-7|16
TGTGCCAGCAGCCCTCGGACCGGACAGGGTCTCTACGAGCAGTACTTC
CASSPRTGQGLYEQYF
>TRBD1|once|TRBV10-1|TRBJ2-2|13
TGCGCCACCCGTGACAGGGTTGGCGGGGAGCTGTTTTTT
CATRDRVGGELFF
>NA|NA|TRBV7-9|TRBJ1-5|18
TGTGCCAGCAGACGAAGCGGGGTCCGCAGTTATAGCAATCAGCCCCAGCATTTT
CASRRSGVRSYSNQPQHF
>NA|NA|TRBV27|TRBJ1-1|13
TGTGCCAGCGGAGGAGGGCGGCACACTGAAGCTTTCTTT
CASGGGRHTEAFF
>TRBD2|NA|TRBV7-2|TRBJ2-7|16
TGTGCCAGCAGCTTATTCGGGACTAGCGGCTCCTACGAGCAGTACTTC
CASSLFGTSGSYEQYF
>NA|NA|TRBV6-5|TRBJ2-2|15
TGTGCCAGCAGTTACATCGCCGGGTCTACCGGGGAGCTGTTTTTT
CASSYIAGSTGELFF
>NA|NA|TRBV3-1/TRBV3-2|TRBJ2-5|15
TGTGCCAGCGTGGGGGCGGGAGAGGAATGGGAGACCCAGTACTTC
CASVGAGEEWETQYF
>TRBD2|NA|TRBV30|TRBJ2-5|17
TGTGCCTGGAGTGCCCTGGGGTTTCGACTAGCGGCTCGGGCCCAGTACTTC
CAWSALGFRLAARAQYF
>NA|few|TRBV28|TRBJ2-7|14
TGTGCCAGCAGTTTAGGCGGGGATGACTACGAGCAGTACTTC
CASSLGGDDYEQYF
>NA|NA|TRBV10-2|TRBJ1-2|15
TGCGCCAGCAGTGAGTCGACAGAACTTAACTATGGCTACACCTTC
CASSESTELNYGYTF